The following is a T cell receptor beta chain sequence with its context. The antigen is undetermined. This sample is part of a study of STAT3 mutations in large granular lymphocyte leukemia. Study at large: Immunosuppressive therapy was given to more than half of T-LGLL patients.

This CDR3 is built from 13 residues. Trimming stripped 4 bases from V and 4 bases from J, with 10 bases between. Germline lookup yields CDR1 SGHTA and CDR2 FQGNSA. Findings and limits, study-wide: Variable sampling intervals and differing treatment regimens complicated linking therapy response to TCR clonal burden changes. In about 30% of the 18 patients, new TCR clonotypes emerged after therapy. Clonal expansion was inferred from other time points because no sample existed at each clone's first appearance. In T-cell large granular lymphocyte leukemia, about half of patients showed multiple immunodominant subclonotypes.

Generated by immunoSEQ multiplex PCR, the TCRdb table keeps only in-frame clones and is missing some. Of roughly 30,000 clones in the sample, approximately 80% were seen once. Sequences were obtained from peripheral blood mononuclear cells. This chain links TRBV7-2 with TRBJ1-1; D is undetermined. The receptor was isolated from a woman aged 50 to 60 with T-cell large granular lymphocyte leukemia. Some clones in this sample may be carry-over from other donors' samples. This CDR3 reads CASSSTFPTEAFF. CDR3 nucleotides: TGTGCCAGCAGCTCAACTTTTCCCACTGAAGCTTTCTTT.